This T cell receptor (beta chain) is from a study of blood T cells in healthy people across ages. Findings of the study overall: Unsorted PBMCs blocked a conclusive comparison of naive and antigen-experienced cells.

A word on this clonotype: The antigen remains undetermined.

V shed 7 bases and J shed 2 bases, with 17 bases lying between them. Germline loops: CDR1 DFQATT, CDR2 SNEGSKA (reference sequence). The CDR3 is 14 residues long. The use of a sample-barcoded 5' primer and a J-beta primer mix characterized a second PCR of about 7 to 12 cycles. Tagging of each cDNA molecule was performed by a template-switch adaptor with 12 random nucleotides. TCRdb re-derived calls from the 5' RACE reads in MiXCR, one entry per CDR3 protein. Found here are roughly 1,500,000 distinct CDR3 sequences, roughly 40% of them singletons; the top ten hold around 8%. What was sequenced was blood. The clonotype was recovered from a woman aged 18-35 years in good health. This rearrangement joins TRBV20-1 to TRBJ1-2, with D perhaps matching TRBD1 (6 bases). The CDR3 bases are TGCAGTGTTGGTCCCCAGGGGACAAACTATGGCTACACCTTC. It yields the protein CSVGPQGTNYGYTF.